The 4 T cell receptor beta chains in this list originate from one sample, sequenced in a study of CD8 T cells in ankylosing spondylitis (dated 2017 in TCRdb). The library was obtained by 5' RACE. Reads for this sample came from an Illumina HiSeq 2500. Clones were called with MiXCR by TCRdb after fastp trimmed the public reads at Q25, and only in-frame beta chains were retained. Entries are consolidated by CDR3 protein sequence, retaining the most common genes and DNA. Here the sample has around 130,000 distinct CDR3 sequences; roughly 6.6% occur a single time. Approximately 12% of the sample comes from the top ten. Specimen: blood, either unsorted or a sorted T cell fraction (not recorded which). The receptors originated from a male donor with ankylosing spondylitis or in good health (not recorded which).

This clonotype was found many times. The chain combines TRBV5-1 with TRBJ2-2; D ambiguous. The ends were cut back, 0 bases at V and 1 base at J, with 10 bases in the middle. Looked up from germline, CDR1 is SGHRS and CDR2 is YFSETQ. This CDR3 region has 16 residues. CDR3 coding DNA: TGCGCCAGCAGCTTGGCCATGTCCCGGAACACCGGGGAGCTGTTTTTT. Translated: CASSLAMSRNTGELFF.

There are many counts of this clonotype. V gene TRBV28 combines with J gene TRBJ2-1; 7 nucleotides align to TRBD2. Trimming cost V 3 bases and J 4 bases; bases outside gene matches: 6. The CDR3 loop spans 15 amino acids. The V gene's germline CDR1 is MDHEN and CDR2 SYDVKM. The CDR3 coding sequence is TGTGCCAGCAGTTTCGCTAGCGGCTTATACAATGAGCAGTTCTTC. This sequence encodes CASSFASGLYNEQFF.

Ten or more counts support this clonotype. The chain links TRBV5-1 to TRBJ2-5, with D tentatively TRBD1 (5 bases). CDR3 length: 15 residues. Trimming stripped 4 bases from V and 4 bases from J, with 17 bases between. CDR1 and CDR2 (germline): SGHRS, YFSETQ. CDR3 amino acids: CASSTRQPGGETQYF. The CDR3 region has the DNA TGCGCCAGCAGCACCCGACAGCCGGGTGGAGAGACCCAGTACTTC.

This clonotype was seen ten or more times. The J gene is TRBJ2-1, the V gene TRBV10-3, with 9 bases fitting TRBD1. Germline CDR1 ENHRY, CDR2 SYGVKD. Trimming cost V 11 bases and J 8 bases; bases outside gene matches: 13. The CDR3 covers 14 residues. DNA of the CDR3: TGTGCCTCACGCCTCCGGGACAGGGAAGATGAGCAGTTCTTC. The encoded protein is CASRLRDREDEQFF.